The 29 T cell receptor beta chains below all came from one sample that was sequenced in a study of identical twins. One entry per CDR3 protein, called by TCRdb with MiXCR from the 5' RACE reads. The sample shows approximately 1.8 million distinct CDR3 sequences, less than 35% of them seen only once. What was sequenced was cord blood. These receptors came from a newborn girl in good health.

This clonotype has more than one count but fewer than ten. The chain employs TRBV7-2 and TRBJ2-3, with D uncertain. With 1 base removed from V and 5 bases from J, the gap between germline ends came to 10 bases. The CDR3 is 14 amino acids. CDR1 SGHTA and CDR2 FQGNSA come from the germline V gene. CDR3 region: CASSLGRIGDTQYF. The DNA for the CDR3 is TGTGCCAGCAGCTTAGGGCGAATCGGAGATACGCAGTATTTT.

A remark on this clonotype: Germline is not matched at one junction end, which may reflect a read error. This chain connects TRBV29-1 to TRBJ1-2, with a tentative D call TRBD1 (5 bases). The CDR3 consists of 15 residues. CDR1 is SQVTM, CDR2 ANQGSEA, per germline. The CDR3 reads CNVVSRGPQGYGYTF. The CDR3 DNA is TGCAACGTTGTCTCGAGGGGTCCCCAGGGCTATGGCTACACCTTC.

This clonotype was seen just once. The chain carries TRBV30 and TRBJ2-1, with D possibly TRBD2 on 5 matching bases. Trimming left V 0 bases short and J 10 bases short, with 7 bases between. The CDR3 is 11 amino acids. The germline CDR1 and CDR2 sequences are GTSNPN and SVGIG (reference sequence). CDR3 in DNA: TGTGCCTGGAGTGTACGAGGGGAGCAGTTCTTC. Translating it yields CAWSVRGEQFF.

The chain couples TRBV20-1 to TRBJ1-1, with a possible D match to TRBD1 (5 bases). V was pared by 6 bases and J by 0 bases, with 11 bases between. The germline V gene encodes CDR1 DFQATT and CDR2 SNEGSKA (reference sequence). CDR3 length: 13 amino acids. This CDR3 reads CSARRGVNTEAFF. In DNA form, the CDR3 reads TGCAGTGCAAGGCGGGGGGTGAACACTGAAGCTTTCTTT.

The rearrangement links TRBV3-1 to TRBJ2-7, with D perhaps TRBD2 (5 bases). This CDR3 contains 14 residues. V was shortened by 0 bases and J by 2 bases, with 8 bases between the two germline ends. Germline V gene lookup returns CDR1 LGHDT and CDR2 YNNKEL (reference sequence). The CDR3 loop is CASSQEWGAYEQYF. DNA for the CDR3: TGTGCCAGCAGCCAAGAGTGGGGAGCCTACGAGCAGTACTTC.

This clonotype has ten or more counts. The gene calls are TRBV28 and TRBJ2-3; D is possibly TRBD2 (6 bases). V was trimmed by 6 bases and J by 0 bases, leaving 10 bases between them. Germline V gene lookup returns CDR1 MDHEN and CDR2 SYDVKM. The CDR3 covers 14 residues. The CDR3 DNA follows: TGTGCCAGCAGGGGACTTCCTAGCACAGATACGCAGTATTTT. Translation gives CASRGLPSTDTQYF.

A word on this clonotype: With a much larger clone just one base away, this may be a read error. This chain uses TRBV6-2 or TRBV6-3 with TRBJ2-7; 9 bases line up with TRBD2. From germline, CDR1 is MNHEY and CDR2 SVGEGT. CDR3 size: 18 residues. Here the CDR3 reads CAGSYSTPLAGLSYEQYF. The CDR3 DNA follows: TGTGCCGGCAGTTACTCGACCCCTCTAGCGGGGCTCTCCTACGAGCAGTACTTC.

V gene TRBV20-1 combines with J gene TRBJ2-4; D is possibly TRBD2 (5 bases). This CDR3 comprises 13 residues. V was trimmed by 3 bases and J by 13 bases, leaving 19 bases between them. The germline gives CDR1 DFQATT, CDR2 SNEGSKA (reference sequence). CDR3 nucleotide sequence: TGCAGTGCTAGCGCTAGCCCTGTAACCCCCCAGTACTTC. Its protein product is CSASASPVTPQYF.

The chain combines TRBV5-1 with TRBJ2-1; the match to TRBD1 covers 10 bases. V trimming: 0 bases; J trimming: 4 bases; junction bases outside the gene matches: 4. The germline V gene has CDR1 SGHRS and CDR2 YFSETQ. The CDR3 has 16 amino acids. The CDR3 nucleotides read TGCGCCAGCAGCTTGGGCCGGGACAGGGGTTACAATGAGCAGTTCTTC. Translation: CASSLGRDRGYNEQFF.

The gene calls are TRBV3-1 and TRBJ2-2; TRBD2 aligns across 14 bases. CDR3 length equals 18 residues. The V gene's germline CDR1 is LGHDT and CDR2 YNNKEL (reference sequence). Trimming removed 0 bases from V and 8 bases from J; junction bases left unmatched: 8. The CDR3 region has the DNA TGTGCCAGCAGCCAAGACCTGACTAGCGGGAGGGTTCGTGGGGAGCTGTTTTTT. This gives the protein CASSQDLTSGRVRGELFF.

This clonotype was seen a handful of times. This rearrangement joins TRBV20-1 to TRBJ2-5; TRBD2 might be the D (5 bases). Germline values: CDR1 DFQATT, CDR2 SNEGSKA (reference sequence). This CDR3 contains 12 residues. The V end lost 6 bases, the J end lost 5 bases, and 13 bases lay between the germline ends. CDR3 sequence reads: CSAKLGSETQYF. Here the CDR3 DNA reads TGCAGTGCCAAACTAGGCTCGGAGACCCAGTACTTC.

The rearrangement uses TRBV4-1 and TRBJ2-3, with D unresolved. Trimming pared 0 bases from V and 12 bases from J, leaving 13 bases between. Germline V gene data show CDR1 as MGHRA and CDR2 as YSYEKL. This CDR3 has 13 residues. The CDR3 DNA is TGCGCCAGCAGCCAAGATAGGCGTCTGATTCAGTATTTT. It encodes CASSQDRRLIQYF.

This clonotype came up a few times. The genes are TRBV7-9 and TRBJ1-2; D may be TRBD1 (6 bases). Germline lookup yields CDR1 SEHNR and CDR2 FQNEAQ (reference sequence). Between the trimmed V and J ends, which lost 7 bases and 0 bases, there was a span of 15 bases. This CDR3 is 15 amino acids long. In DNA form, the CDR3 reads TGTGCCAGCACCAAGGGGGGGGCGGCTAACTATGGCTACACCTTC. It translates to CASTKGGAANYGYTF.

This clonotype was detected only a few times. V and J are TRBV12-3 or TRBV12-4 and TRBJ1-2; TRBD1 matches at 8 bases. Trimming cost V 4 bases and J 8 bases; bases outside gene matches: 6. The CDR3 runs to 13 residues. Here the CDR3 reads CASSSQGAEGYTF. The CDR3, as DNA: TGTGCCAGCAGTTCGCAGGGGGCGGAGGGCTACACCTTC.

This clonotype turned up a few times. This chain joins TRBV27 and TRBJ2-7; 9 nucleotides agree with TRBD1. V dropped 6 bases and J dropped 2; count of bases not matched to a gene: 14. CDR1 and CDR2 (germline): MNHEY, SMNVEV (reference sequence). The CDR3 spans 17 residues. The chain's CDR3 is CASRYYKTGTGPYEQYF. In nucleotides, the CDR3 is TGTGCCAGCAGATACTATAAGACCGGGACAGGGCCCTACGAGCAGTACTTC.

This clonotype has a handful of counts. This sequence joins TRBV18 and TRBJ2-7; D ambiguous. The V end was cut by 1 base, the J end by 3 bases, with 4 bases between. Per germline, CDR1 KGHSH and CDR2 LQKENI. This CDR3 spans 12 amino acids. The DNA of the CDR3 is TGTGCCAGCTCACCACAGATCTACGAGCAGTACTTC. Translation: CASSPQIYEQYF. The full variable domain, with the rest looked up from reference TRBV18 and TRBJ2-7, is NAGVMQNPRHLVRRRGQEARLRCSPMKGHSHVYWYRQLPEEGLKFMVYLQKENIIDESGMPKERFSAEFPKEGPSILRIQQVVRGDSAAYFCASSPQIYEQYFGPGTRLTVT.

The genes are TRBV28 and TRBJ1-3, with TRBD1 as a possible D gene (5 bases). V was clipped by 4 bases and J by 0 bases, with 10 bases between them. The length of the CDR3 is 15 residues. CDR1 MDHEN and CDR2 SYDVKM come from the germline V gene. CDR3 region: CASSYPGTSGNTIYF. In nucleotides, the CDR3 is TGTGCCAGCAGTTATCCAGGGACCTCTGGAAACACCATATATTTT.

This clonotype showed up just a few times. This chain links TRBV7-9 with TRBJ1-6; 9 positions match TRBD1. The CDR3 contains 16 residues. Germline V gene sequence: CDR1 SEHNR, CDR2 FQNEAQ (reference sequence). The ends lost 2 bases at V and 9 bases at J; junction bases unmatched: 8. The CDR3 nucleotides read TGTGCCAGCAGCTTACCGGGACAGGGCCACCCTTCACCCCTCCACTTT. This encodes CASSLPGQGHPSPLHF. The full variable domain, in which reference TRBV7-9 and TRBJ1-6 provide the parts outside the CDR3, is DTGVSQNPRHKITKRGQNVTFRCDPISEHNRLYWYRQTLGQGPEFLTYFQNEAQLEKSRLLSDRFSAERPKGSFSTLEIQRTEQGDSAMYLCASSLPGQGHPSPLHFGNGTRLTVT.

The CDR3 is CASSYAAGNTEAFF. The DNA of the CDR3 is TGTGCCAGCAGTTATGCGGCGGGCAACACTGAAGCTTTCTTT. The chain combines TRBV6-5 with TRBJ1-1; unclear D gene. CDR1 and CDR2 (germline): MNHEY, SVGAGI. The CDR3 sequence is 14 residues long. With 3 bases removed from V and 2 bases from J, the gap between germline ends came to 10 bases.

This rearrangement joins TRBV4-1 to TRBJ1-1, with D uncertain. Germline V gene lookup returns CDR1 MGHRA and CDR2 YSYEKL. Trimming took off 1 base at V and 1 base at J, with 10 bases between the two ends. The CDR3 has 15 residues. The CDR3: CASSQGRWQNTEAFF. As DNA, the CDR3 is TGCGCCAGCAGCCAAGGGAGGTGGCAGAACACTGAAGCTTTCTTT.

The chain joins TRBV7-6 to TRBJ2-5; D might be TRBD1 (6 bases). Trimming took off 5 bases at V and 5 bases at J, with 12 bases between the two ends. The CDR3 loop spans 13 amino acids. Per germline, CDR1 SGHVS and CDR2 FNYEAQ. The DNA for the CDR3 is TGTGCCAGCAGCCACAGGGCGTTGGAGACCCAGTACTTC. This encodes CASSHRALETQYF.

This clonotype was detected only a few times. The V and J genes are TRBV12-3 or TRBV12-4 and TRBJ2-7; TRBD1 matches at 9 bases. The CDR3 extends over 17 amino acids. The ends lost 2 bases at V and 5 bases at J; junction bases unmatched: 13. CDR3 DNA: TGTGCCAGCAGTTTACGCCCCGGGACAGGGACCCTAGACGAGCAGTACTTC. Translating gives CASSLRPGTGTLDEQYF.

V is TRBV7-2 and J is TRBJ2-3; D call uncertain. V was cut by 0 bases and J by 2 bases, with 9 bases left in between. Germline assignment: CDR1 SGHTA and CDR2 FQGNSA. This CDR3 comprises 15 residues. The CDR3 protein is CASSLARRDTDTQYF. Written as DNA, the CDR3 is TGTGCCAGCAGCTTAGCGCGAAGGGACACAGATACGCAGTATTTT.

This chain links TRBV27 with TRBJ2-3, with TRBD2 as a possible D gene (6 bases). CDR3 size: 16 residues. V was trimmed by 4 bases and J by 2 bases, leaving 16 bases between them. The germline CDR1 and CDR2 sequences are MNHEY and SMNVEV (reference sequence). CDR3 loop: CASSSTGLLSTDTQYF. Here the CDR3 DNA reads TGTGCCAGCAGTTCGACCGGACTATTGTCCACAGATACGCAGTATTTT.

The J gene is TRBJ2-5, the V gene TRBV21-1; the table calls TRBD1, which could not be checked here. TRBV21-1 is termed a pseudogene. The CDR3 has 15 residues. The CDR3 DNA reads as TGTGCCAGCAGCAACCCCGGACAGCCCCAAGAGACCCAGTACTTC. Its translation: CASSNPGQPQETQYF.

The chain has TRBV7-2 and TRBJ1-1, with D possibly being TRBD1 (5 bases). The V end was cut by 3 bases, the J end by 4 bases, with 12 bases between. The CDR3 runs to 14 residues. Germline CDR1 is SGHTA and CDR2 is FQGNSA. The CDR3 reads CASSFGGESTEAFF. The CDR3 nucleotides are TGTGCCAGCAGCTTTGGGGGGGAGAGCACTGAAGCTTTCTTT.

As to this clonotype: A much larger clone is a single base away; this may be a read error. V gene TRBV6-7 combines with J gene TRBJ1-5; D gene ambiguous. TRBV6-7 falls under the ORF class, with uncertain function. The CDR3 totals 11 residues. V shed 2 bases and J shed 7 bases, with 3 bases lying between them. CDR3 loop: CASSYRQPQHF. The CDR3 DNA reads as TGTGCCAGCAGTTACAGGCAGCCCCAGCATTTT.

This clonotype has just a few counts. The chain combines TRBV12-3 or TRBV12-4 with TRBJ2-7, with D perhaps matching TRBD2 (6 bases). This CDR3 spans 15 amino acids. Deletions cut 5 bases from V and 2 bases from J, with 16 bases between. CDR3 nucleotide sequence: TGTGCCAGCAGTCCATTGTACGGGAGAACCTACGAGCAGTACTTC. This encodes CASSPLYGRTYEQYF.

This clonotype has just a few counts. The chain uses TRBV20-1 and TRBJ1-5; no firm D call. Germline CDR1 DFQATT, CDR2 SNEGSKA (reference sequence). The V end lost 3 bases, the J end lost 3 bases, and 6 bases lay between the germline ends. The CDR3 length is 12 residues. The CDR3, as DNA: TGCAGTGCTAGCAGATTCAATCAGCCCCAGCATTTT. This translates into CSASRFNQPQHF.